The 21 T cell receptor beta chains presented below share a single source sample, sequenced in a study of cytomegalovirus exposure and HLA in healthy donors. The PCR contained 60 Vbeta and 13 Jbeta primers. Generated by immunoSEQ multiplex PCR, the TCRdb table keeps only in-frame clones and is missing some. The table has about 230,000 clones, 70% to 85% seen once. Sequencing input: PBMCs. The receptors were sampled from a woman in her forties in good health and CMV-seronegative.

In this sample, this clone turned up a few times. CDR3 in DNA: TGTGCCAGCAGACCGACAGGGGACGGTCAGCCCCAGCATTTT. This encodes CASRPTGDGQPQHF. The chain recombines TRBV6-1 with TRBJ1-5, with 8 bases fitting TRBD1. Germline assignment: CDR1 MNHNS and CDR2 SASEGT. The V segment lost 6 bases and the J segment 6 bases; nucleotides outside the gene matches: 7. This CDR3 contains 14 residues.

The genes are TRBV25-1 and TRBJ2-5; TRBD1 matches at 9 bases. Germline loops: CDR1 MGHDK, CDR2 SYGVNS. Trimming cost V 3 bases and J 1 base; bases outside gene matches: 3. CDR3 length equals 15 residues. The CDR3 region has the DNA TGTGCCAGCAGTGATGGACAGGGGCCCCAAGAGACCCAGTACTTC. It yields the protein CASSDGQGPQETQYF. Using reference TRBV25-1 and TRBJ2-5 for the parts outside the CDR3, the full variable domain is EADIYQTPRYLVIGTGKKITLECSQTMGHDKMYWYQQDPGMELHLIHYSYGVNSTEKGDLSSESTVSRIRTEHFPLTLESARPSHTSQYLCASSDGQGPQETQYFGPGTRLLVL.

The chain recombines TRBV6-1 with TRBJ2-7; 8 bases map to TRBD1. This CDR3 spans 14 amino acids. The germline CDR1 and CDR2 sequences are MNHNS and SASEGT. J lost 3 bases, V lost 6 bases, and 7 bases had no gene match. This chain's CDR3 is CASSPGGVGYEQYF. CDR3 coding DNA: TGTGCCAGCAGCCCAGGGGGCGTTGGCTACGAGCAGTACTTC.

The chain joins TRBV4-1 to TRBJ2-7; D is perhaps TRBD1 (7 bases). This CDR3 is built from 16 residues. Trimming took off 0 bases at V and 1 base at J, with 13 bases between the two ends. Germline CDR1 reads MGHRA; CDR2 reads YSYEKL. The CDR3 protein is CASSQDGRGDSYEQYF. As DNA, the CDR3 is TGCGCCAGCAGCCAAGATGGCAGGGGGGATTCCTACGAGCAGTACTTC.

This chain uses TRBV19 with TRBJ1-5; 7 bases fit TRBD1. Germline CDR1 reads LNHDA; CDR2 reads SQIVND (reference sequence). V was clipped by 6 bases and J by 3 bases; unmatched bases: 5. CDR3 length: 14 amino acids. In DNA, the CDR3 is TGTGCCAGTAGGGGGGGACAGAACAATCAGCCCCAGCATTTT. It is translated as CASRGGQNNQPQHF. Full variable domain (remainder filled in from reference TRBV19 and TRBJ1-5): DGGITQSPKYLFRKEGQNVTLSCEQNLNHDAMYWYRQDPGQGLRLIYYSQIVNDFQKGDIAEGYSVSREKKESFPLTVTSAQKNPTAFYLCASRGGQNNQPQHFGDGTRLSIL.

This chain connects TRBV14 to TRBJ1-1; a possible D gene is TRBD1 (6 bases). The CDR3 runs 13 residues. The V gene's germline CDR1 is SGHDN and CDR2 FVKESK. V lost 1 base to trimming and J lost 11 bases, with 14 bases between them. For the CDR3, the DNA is TGTGCCAGCAGCCAAGTCCAGGGGATGGTTGCTTTCTTT. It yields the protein CASSQVQGMVAFF.

CDR3 sequence reads: CASSYSRVRSNYGYTF. In nucleotides, the CDR3 is TGTGCCAGCAGTTACTCCAGGGTTCGGTCTAACTATGGCTACACCTTC. This sequence joins TRBV6-6 and TRBJ1-2, with TRBD1 as a possible D gene (5 bases). The CDR3 loop spans 16 amino acids. CDR1 and CDR2 from the germline V gene are MNHNY and SVGAGI (reference sequence). V lost 0 bases to trimming and J lost 0 bases, with 11 bases between them.

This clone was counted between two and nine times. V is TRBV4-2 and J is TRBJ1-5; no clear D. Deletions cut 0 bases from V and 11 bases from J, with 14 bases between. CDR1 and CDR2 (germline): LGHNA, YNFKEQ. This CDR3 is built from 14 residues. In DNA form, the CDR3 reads TGTGCCAGCAGCCAAGATAACGCGGAATCGGCCCAGCATTTT. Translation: CASSQDNAESAQHF.

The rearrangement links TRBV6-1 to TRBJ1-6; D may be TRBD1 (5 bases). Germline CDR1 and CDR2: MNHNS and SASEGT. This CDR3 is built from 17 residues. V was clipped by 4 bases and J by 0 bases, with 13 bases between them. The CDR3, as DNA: TGTGCCAGCAGTGTGGACAAGGTTAGCTCCTATAATTCACCCCTCCACTTT. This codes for CASSVDKVSSYNSPLHF.

The CDR3 bases are TGTGCCAGCTCACCGCGACAGGGGGTGAGGAACGAGCAGTACTTC. This encodes CASSPRQGVRNEQYF. V usage is TRBV18 and J usage is TRBJ2-7, with 9 bases aligning to TRBD1. V was clipped by 3 bases and J by 5 bases; unmatched bases: 8. Germline V CDR1 and CDR2: KGHSH, LQKENI. This CDR3 comprises 15 residues.

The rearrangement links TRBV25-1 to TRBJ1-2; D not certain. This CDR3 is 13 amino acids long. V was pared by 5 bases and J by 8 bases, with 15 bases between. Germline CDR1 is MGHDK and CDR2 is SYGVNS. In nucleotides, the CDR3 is TGTGCCAGCAGTTTACGTTTAGACGGGGGCTACACCTTC. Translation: CASSLRLDGGYTF.

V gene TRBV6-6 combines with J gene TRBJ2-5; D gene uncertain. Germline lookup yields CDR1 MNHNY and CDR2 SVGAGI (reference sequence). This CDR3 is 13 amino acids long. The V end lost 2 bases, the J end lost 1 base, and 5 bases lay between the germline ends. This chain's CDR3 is CASSYLPQETQYF. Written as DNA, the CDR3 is TGTGCCAGCAGTTACCTCCCCCAAGAGACCCAGTACTTC.

CDR3 nucleotide sequence: TGTGCCAGCAGTGAACTGGCTCTTACTAGCGGGGGACAAGAGACCCAGTACTTC. Translating it yields CASSELALTSGGQETQYF. The V gene is TRBV2, the J gene TRBJ2-5, with 11 nucleotides matching TRBD2. Germline V gene sequence: CDR1 SNHLY, CDR2 FYNNEI. CDR3 size: 18 residues. J lost 2 bases, V lost 2 bases, and 10 bases had no gene match. Full variable domain (rest looked up from reference TRBV2 and TRBJ2-5): EPEVTQTPSHQVTQMGQEVILRCVPISNHLYFYWYRQILGQKVEFLVSFYNNEISEKSEIFDDQFSVERPDGSNFTLKIRSTKLEDSAMYFCASSELALTSGGQETQYFGPGTRLLVL.

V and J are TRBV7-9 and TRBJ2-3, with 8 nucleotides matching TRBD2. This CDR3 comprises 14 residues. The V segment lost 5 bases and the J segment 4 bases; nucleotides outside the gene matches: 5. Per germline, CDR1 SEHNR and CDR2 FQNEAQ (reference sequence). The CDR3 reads CASSPGGVADTQYF. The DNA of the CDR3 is TGTGCCAGCAGCCCGGGGGGGGTTGCAGATACGCAGTATTTT.

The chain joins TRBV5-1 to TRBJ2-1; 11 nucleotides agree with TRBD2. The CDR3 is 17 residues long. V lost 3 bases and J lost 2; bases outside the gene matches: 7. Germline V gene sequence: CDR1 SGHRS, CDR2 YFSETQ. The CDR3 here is CASSSLSSGGPYNEQFF. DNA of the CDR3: TGCGCCAGCAGCTCACTCTCTAGCGGGGGGCCCTACAATGAGCAGTTCTTC. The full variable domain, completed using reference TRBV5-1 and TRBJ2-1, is KAGVTQTPRYLIKTRGQQVTLSCSPISGHRSVSWYQQTPGQGLQFLFEYFSETQRNKGNFPGRFSGRQFSNSRSEMNVSTLELGDSALYLCASSSLSSGGPYNEQFFGPGTRLTVL.

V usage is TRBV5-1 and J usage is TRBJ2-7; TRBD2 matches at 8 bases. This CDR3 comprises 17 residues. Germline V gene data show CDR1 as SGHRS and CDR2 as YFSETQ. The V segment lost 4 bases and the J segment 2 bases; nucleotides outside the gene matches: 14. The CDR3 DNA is TGCGCCAGCAGCATCGGGGGGGGGCGAAGGGGAGCCTACGAGCAGTACTTC. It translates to CASSIGGGRRGAYEQYF.

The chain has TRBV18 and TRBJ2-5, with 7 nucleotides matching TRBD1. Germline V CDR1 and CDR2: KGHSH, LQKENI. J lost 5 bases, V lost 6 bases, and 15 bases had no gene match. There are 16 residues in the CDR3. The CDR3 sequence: CASSRLGGQPGETQYF. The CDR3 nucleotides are TGTGCCAGCTCCAGGCTAGGGGGCCAACCTGGCGAGACCCAGTACTTC.

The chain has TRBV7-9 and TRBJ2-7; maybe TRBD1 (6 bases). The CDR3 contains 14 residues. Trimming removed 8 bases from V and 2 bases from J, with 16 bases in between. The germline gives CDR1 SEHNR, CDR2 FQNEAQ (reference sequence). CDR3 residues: CASDPGQGTYEQYF. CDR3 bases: TGTGCCAGCGATCCTGGCCAGGGGACCTACGAGCAGTACTTC.

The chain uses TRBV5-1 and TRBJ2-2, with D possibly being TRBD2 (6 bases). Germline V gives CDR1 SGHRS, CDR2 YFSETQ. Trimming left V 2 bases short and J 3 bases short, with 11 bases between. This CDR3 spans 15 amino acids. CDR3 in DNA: TGCGCCAGCAGCTTAGGAGGGACGGACACCGGGGAGCTGTTTTTT. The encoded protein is CASSLGGTDTGELFF.

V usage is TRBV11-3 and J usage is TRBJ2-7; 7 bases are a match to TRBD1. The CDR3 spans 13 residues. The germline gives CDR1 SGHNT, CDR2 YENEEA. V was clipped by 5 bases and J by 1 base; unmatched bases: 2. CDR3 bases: TGTGCCAGCAGCCAGGGACAGTCCTACGAGCAGTACTTC. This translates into CASSQGQSYEQYF. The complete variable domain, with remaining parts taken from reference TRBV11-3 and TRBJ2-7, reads EAGVVQSPRYKIIEKKQPVAFWCNPISGHNTLYWYLQNLGQGPELLIRYENEEAVDDSQLPKDRFSAERLKGVDSTLKIQPAELGDSAVYLCASSQGQSYEQYFGPGTRLTVT.

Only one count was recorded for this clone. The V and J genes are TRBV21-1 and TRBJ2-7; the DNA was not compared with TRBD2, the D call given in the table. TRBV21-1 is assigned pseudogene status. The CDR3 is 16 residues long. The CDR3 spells CASSPLLSNPNYEQYF. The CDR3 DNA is TGTGCCAGCAGCCCTCTATTATCCAATCCAAACTACGAGCAGTACTTC.